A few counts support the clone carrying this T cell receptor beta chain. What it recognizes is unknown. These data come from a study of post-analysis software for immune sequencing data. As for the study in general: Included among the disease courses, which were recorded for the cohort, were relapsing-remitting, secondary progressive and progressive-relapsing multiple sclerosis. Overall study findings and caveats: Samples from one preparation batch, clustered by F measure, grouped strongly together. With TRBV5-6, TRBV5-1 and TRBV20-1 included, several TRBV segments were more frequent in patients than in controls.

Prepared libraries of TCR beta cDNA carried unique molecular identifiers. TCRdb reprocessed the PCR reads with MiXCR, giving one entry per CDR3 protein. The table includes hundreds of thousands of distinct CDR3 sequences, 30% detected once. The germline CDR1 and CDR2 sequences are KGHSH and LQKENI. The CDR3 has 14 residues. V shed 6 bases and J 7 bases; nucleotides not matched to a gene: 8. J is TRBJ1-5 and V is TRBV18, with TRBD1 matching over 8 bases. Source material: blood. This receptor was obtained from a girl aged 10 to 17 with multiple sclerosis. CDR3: CASSPQGAEQPQHF. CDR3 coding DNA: TGTGCCAGCTCGCCTCAGGGGGCGGAACAGCCCCAGCATTTT.